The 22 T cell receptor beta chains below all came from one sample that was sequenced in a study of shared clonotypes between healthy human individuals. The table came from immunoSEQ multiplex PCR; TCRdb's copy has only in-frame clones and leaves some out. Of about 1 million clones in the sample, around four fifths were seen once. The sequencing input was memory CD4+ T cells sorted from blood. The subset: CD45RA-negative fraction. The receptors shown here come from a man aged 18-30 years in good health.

The CDR3 DNA reads TGTGCCAGCAGTTTACAGAGGAACACCGGGGAGCTGTTTTTT. It encodes CASSLQRNTGELFF. This sequence joins TRBV27 and TRBJ2-2; D uncertain. Germline-derived CDR1 and CDR2 are MNHEY and SMNVEV (reference sequence). V lost 2 bases and J lost 1, with 5 bases in between. This CDR3 spans 14 amino acids.

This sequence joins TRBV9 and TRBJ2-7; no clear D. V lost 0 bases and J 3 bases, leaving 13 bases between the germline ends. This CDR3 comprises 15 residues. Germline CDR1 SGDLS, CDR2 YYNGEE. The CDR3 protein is CASSVDPTRGYEQYF. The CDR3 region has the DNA TGTGCCAGCAGCGTAGACCCTACAAGAGGCTACGAGCAGTACTTC.

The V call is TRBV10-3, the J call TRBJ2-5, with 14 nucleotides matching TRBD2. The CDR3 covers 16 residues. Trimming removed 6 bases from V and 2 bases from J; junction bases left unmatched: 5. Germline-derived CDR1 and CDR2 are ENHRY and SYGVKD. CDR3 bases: TGTGCCATCAGGACTAGCGGGGGGGCCGGACAAGAGACCCAGTACTTC. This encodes CAIRTSGGAGQETQYF.

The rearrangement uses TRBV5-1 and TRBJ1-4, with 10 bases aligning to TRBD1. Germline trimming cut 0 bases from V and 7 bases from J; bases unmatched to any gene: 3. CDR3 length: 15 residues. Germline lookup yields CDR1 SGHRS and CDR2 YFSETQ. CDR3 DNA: TGCGCCAGCAGCTTGGAAGGACAGGGGGTTGAAAAACTGTTTTTT. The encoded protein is CASSLEGQGVEKLFF.

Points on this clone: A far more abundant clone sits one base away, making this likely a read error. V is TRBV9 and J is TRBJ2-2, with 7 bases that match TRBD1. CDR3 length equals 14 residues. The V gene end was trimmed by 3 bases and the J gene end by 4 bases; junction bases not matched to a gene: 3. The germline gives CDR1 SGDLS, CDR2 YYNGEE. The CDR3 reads CASSGQGFTGELFF. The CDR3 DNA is TGTGCCAGCAGCGGACAGGGCTTCACCGGGGAGCTGTTTTTT.

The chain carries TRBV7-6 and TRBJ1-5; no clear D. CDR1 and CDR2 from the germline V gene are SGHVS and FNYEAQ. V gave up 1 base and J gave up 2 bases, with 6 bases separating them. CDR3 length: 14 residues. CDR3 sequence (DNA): TGTGCCAGCAGCTTAGACAAAGGCAATCAGCCCCAGCATTTT. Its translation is CASSLDKGNQPQHF.

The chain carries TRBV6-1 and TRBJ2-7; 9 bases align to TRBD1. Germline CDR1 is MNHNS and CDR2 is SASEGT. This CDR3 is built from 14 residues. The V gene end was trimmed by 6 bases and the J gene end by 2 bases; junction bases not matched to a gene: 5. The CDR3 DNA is TGTGCCAGCAGACCCGGGACAGGGCCCTACGAGCAGTACTTC. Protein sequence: CASRPGTGPYEQYF.

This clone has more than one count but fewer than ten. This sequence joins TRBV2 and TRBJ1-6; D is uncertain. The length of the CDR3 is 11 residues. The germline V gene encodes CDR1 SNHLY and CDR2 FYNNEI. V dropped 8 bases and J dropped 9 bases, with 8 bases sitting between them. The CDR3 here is CASWRSSPLHF. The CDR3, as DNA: TGTGCCAGCTGGAGGAGTTCACCCCTCCACTTT.

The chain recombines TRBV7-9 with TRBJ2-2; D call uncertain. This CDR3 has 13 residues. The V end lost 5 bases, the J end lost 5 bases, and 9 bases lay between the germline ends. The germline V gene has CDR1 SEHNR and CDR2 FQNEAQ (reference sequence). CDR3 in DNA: TGTGCCAGCAGCCCCCAATTTACCGGGGAGCTGTTTTTT. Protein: CASSPQFTGELFF.

CDR3 sequence reads: CASSYRGLVNTEAFF. DNA for the CDR3: TGTGCCAGCAGTTACAGGGGGCTTGTGAACACTGAAGCTTTCTTT. V usage is TRBV6-5 and J usage is TRBJ1-1, with TRBD1 matching 7 bases. Germline V gene data show CDR1 as MNHEY and CDR2 as SVGAGI. The CDR3 loop spans 15 amino acids. The junction had 3 bases not matched to a gene; V was cut back by 2 bases and J by 0 bases.

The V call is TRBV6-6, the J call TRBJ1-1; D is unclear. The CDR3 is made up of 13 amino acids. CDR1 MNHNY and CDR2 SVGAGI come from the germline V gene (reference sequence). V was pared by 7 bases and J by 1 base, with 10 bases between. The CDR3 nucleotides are TGTGCCAGCATACACCGACAGAACACTGAAGCTTTCTTT. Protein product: CASIHRQNTEAFF.

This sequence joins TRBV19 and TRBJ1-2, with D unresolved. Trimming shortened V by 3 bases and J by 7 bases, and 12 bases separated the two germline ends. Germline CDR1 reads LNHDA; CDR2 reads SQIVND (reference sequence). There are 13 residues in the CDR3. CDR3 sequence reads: CASSIGRETGYTF. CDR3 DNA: TGTGCCAGTAGTATCGGTCGGGAAACTGGCTACACCTTC.

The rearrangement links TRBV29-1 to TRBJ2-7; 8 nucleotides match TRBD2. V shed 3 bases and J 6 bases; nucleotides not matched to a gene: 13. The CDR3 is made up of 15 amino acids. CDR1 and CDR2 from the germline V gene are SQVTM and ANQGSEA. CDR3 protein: CSVEASGSFFGEQYF. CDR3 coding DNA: TGCAGCGTTGAGGCCAGCGGGAGCTTTTTCGGCGAGCAGTACTTC.

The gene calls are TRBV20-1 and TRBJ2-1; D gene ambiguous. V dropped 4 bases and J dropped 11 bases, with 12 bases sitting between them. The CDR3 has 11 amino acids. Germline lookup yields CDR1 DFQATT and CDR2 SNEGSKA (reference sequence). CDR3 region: CSATVYEKQFF. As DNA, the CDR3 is TGCAGTGCTACGGTTTACGAGAAGCAGTTCTTC.

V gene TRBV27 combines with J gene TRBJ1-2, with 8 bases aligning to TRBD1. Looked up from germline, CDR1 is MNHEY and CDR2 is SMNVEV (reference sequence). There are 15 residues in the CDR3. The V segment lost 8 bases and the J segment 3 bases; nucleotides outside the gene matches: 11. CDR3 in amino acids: CASSSPGGADYGYTF. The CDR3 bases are TGTGCCAGCTCCTCTCCAGGGGGCGCCGACTATGGCTACACCTTC.

CDR3 sequence reads: CASSITSDTYEQYF. CDR3 bases: TGTGCCAGTAGTATAACTAGCGACACCTACGAGCAGTACTTC. J is TRBJ2-7 and V is TRBV19, with TRBD2 identical over 7 bases. V lost 2 bases to trimming and J lost 2 bases; unmatched junction nucleotides: 3. Germline CDR1 reads LNHDA; CDR2 reads SQIVND (reference sequence). The CDR3 runs to 14 residues. Based on the CDR3 plus reference TRBV19 and TRBJ2-7, the full variable domain is DGGITQSPKYLFRKEGQNVTLSCEQNLNHDAMYWYRQDPGQGLRLIYYSQIVNDFQKGDIAEGYSVSREKKESFPLTVTSAQKNPTAFYLCASSITSDTYEQYFGPGTRLTVT.

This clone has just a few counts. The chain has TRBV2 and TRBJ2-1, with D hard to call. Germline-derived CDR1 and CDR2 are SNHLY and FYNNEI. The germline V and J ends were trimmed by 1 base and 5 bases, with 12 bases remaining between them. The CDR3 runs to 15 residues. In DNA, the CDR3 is TGTGCCAGCAGTGAAGAGGGATGGACCGACAATGAGCAGTTCTTC. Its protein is CASSEEGWTDNEQFF. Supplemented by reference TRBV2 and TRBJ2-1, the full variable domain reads EPEVTQTPSHQVTQMGQEVILRCVPISNHLYFYWYRQILGQKVEFLVSFYNNEISEKSEIFDDQFSVERPDGSNFTLKIRSTKLEDSAMYFCASSEEGWTDNEQFFGPGTRLTVL.

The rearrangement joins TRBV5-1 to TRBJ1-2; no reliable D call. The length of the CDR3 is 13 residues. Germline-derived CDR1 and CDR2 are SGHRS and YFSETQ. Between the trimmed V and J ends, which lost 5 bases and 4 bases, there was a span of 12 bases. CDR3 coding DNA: TGCGCCAGCAGGCCCGCAAGGCCCTATGGCTACACCTTC. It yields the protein CASRPARPYGYTF. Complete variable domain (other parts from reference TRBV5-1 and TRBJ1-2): KAGVTQTPRYLIKTRGQQVTLSCSPISGHRSVSWYQQTPGQGLQFLFEYFSETQRNKGNFPGRFSGRQFSNSRSEMNVSTLELGDSALYLCASRPARPYGYTFGSGTRLTVV.

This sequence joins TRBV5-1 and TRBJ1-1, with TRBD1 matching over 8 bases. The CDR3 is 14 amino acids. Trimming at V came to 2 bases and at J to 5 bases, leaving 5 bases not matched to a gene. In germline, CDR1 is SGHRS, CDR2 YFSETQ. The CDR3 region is CASSFRTGRTEAFF. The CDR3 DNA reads TGCGCCAGCAGCTTCCGGACAGGGAGGACTGAAGCTTTCTTT.

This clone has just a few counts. The CDR3 protein is CASSRQGTRADTQYF. DNA for the CDR3: TGTGCCAGCAGCCGACAGGGAACGAGGGCAGATACGCAGTATTTT. The genes are TRBV6-5 and TRBJ2-3; 7 bases are a match to TRBD1. The CDR3 has 15 amino acids. Germline lookup yields CDR1 MNHEY and CDR2 SVGAGI. V lost 6 bases to trimming and J lost 4 bases; unmatched junction nucleotides: 10.

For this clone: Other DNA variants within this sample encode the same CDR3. CDR3 in amino acids: CASSPGLAVGELFF. DNA of the CDR3: TGTGCCAGCAGCCCGGGACTAGCGGTCGGGGAGCTGTTTTTT. The V call is TRBV14, the J call TRBJ2-2; 11 bases match TRBD2. With V trimmed by 4 bases and J by 7 bases, 2 bases remained unmatched. The CDR3 totals 14 residues. Germline V gives CDR1 SGHDN, CDR2 FVKESK.

CDR3 sequence: CASSGPGGVEQFF. CDR3 nucleotide sequence: TGTGCCAGCAGCGGGCCAGGAGGGGTAGAGCAGTTCTTC. This chain joins TRBV7-2 and TRBJ2-1, with D perhaps matching TRBD2 (6 bases). CDR3 length equals 13 residues. V shed 5 bases and J shed 10 bases, with 15 bases lying between them. Germline-derived CDR1 and CDR2 are SGHTA and FQGNSA.